This T cell receptor (beta chain) came from a study of shared clonotypes between healthy human individuals. The study, taken as a whole, reports: Estimated clonotype richness was generally higher in naive than memory subsets. Large sequencing depth failed to make sorted-subset sequencing complete, rarefaction showed.

On this clone itself: Its specificity is unknown.

Several immunoSEQ plates held equal portions of the genomic DNA taken from each subset. Each sorted subset replicate got 200 ng genomic DNA, 25,000 to 35,000 genomes. TCRdb keeps only in-frame clones here, not all; method: immunoSEQ multiplex PCR. The sample records 1,400,000 or so clones, about 98.5% being singletons. This clonotype originated in a man aged 25-45 years in good health. The sequenced material came from naive CD4+ T cells sorted from blood. The subset is: CD45RA+ positively selected.

The CDR3, as DNA: TGTGCCAGCAGCTCCCTTATTAAGCTTGAAGCTTTCTTT. Its translation: CASSSLIKLEAFF. The J gene is TRBJ1-1, the V gene TRBV11-2; D not resolved. The CDR3 runs 13 residues. Germline V gives CDR1 SGHAT, CDR2 FQNNGV. V was clipped by 4 bases and J by 7 bases, with 13 bases between them.